This TCR beta chain derives from a study of shared clonotypes between healthy human individuals. Trimming removed 0 bases from V and 0 bases from J; junction bases left unmatched: 3. The CDR3 length is 17 residues. Germline V gene lookup returns CDR1 MNHEY and CDR2 SMNVEV (reference sequence). It was across several immunoSEQ plates that each subset's genomic DNA was evenly split. The table came from immunoSEQ multiplex PCR; TCRdb's copy has only in-frame clones and leaves some out. This table has 1.4 million or so clones, around 98.5% appearing once. The specimen sequenced was naive CD4+ T cells sorted from blood. As to subset: CD45RA+ positively selected. The receptor was derived from a man aged 30-40 years in good health. The gene calls are TRBV27 and TRBJ2-2; 8 positions match TRBD2. The CDR3 region is CASSLSALAANTGELFF. The CDR3 region has the DNA TGTGCCAGCAGTTTATCGGCACTAGCGGCGAACACCGGGGAGCTGTTTTTT.